This TCR beta chain appears in the sequencing data of a study of shared clonotypes between healthy human individuals. Notes on the study in general: Sharing across four donors was highest in naive CD4 (approximately 5%) and lowest in memory CD8 (roughly 0.4%). Blood was the only sampled material, and tissue repertoires likely differ.

Libraries were prepared by immunoSEQ multiplex PCR; TCRdb keeps only in-frame clonotypes and omits some of them. Found here are under 2,000,000 clones, approximately 94% of them singletons; the top ten hold approximately 1.2%. On this clone: Its antigen is not known.

Germline CDR1 is SGDLS and CDR2 is YYNGEE. This CDR3 has 16 residues. The trim removed 1 base at V and 2 bases at J, leaving 5 bases unmatched. Terminally differentiated effector memory CD45RA+ cells were left out of the naive CD8 fraction, which was CD45RO-negative and positively selected for CCR7. The sequencing input was naive CD8+ T cells sorted from blood. The chain joins TRBV9 to TRBJ2-3, with TRBD2 matching over 9 bases. The clonotype comes from a man in his late teens or twenties in good health. CDR3 DNA sequence: TGTGCCAGCAGCGTAAGGGCGGGGGGGAACACAGATACGCAGTATTTT. This codes for CASSVRAGGNTDTQYF.